This T cell receptor (beta chain) stems from a study of T cell responses to AZD1222 COVID-19 vaccine. Produced via immunoSEQ multiplex PCR; TCRdb's table is partial and in-frame only. The table includes about 56,000 clones, 75% to 90% detected once. A remark on this clone: Its antigen is unknown.

Trimming pared 4 bases from V and 12 bases from J, leaving 11 bases between. Germline lookup yields CDR1 SGHRS and CDR2 YFSETQ. This CDR3 spans 12 amino acids. Study-level points and caveats: Clonal diversity may have been underestimated, and the donors were mostly white British, with more females than males. Baseline seropositives among AZD1222 recipients totaled only five or six. Without day 14 samples, only post-peak T cell repertoires were studied. Spike-specific TCR breadth and depth grew following two AZD1222 doses.

This material consisted of peripheral blood, taken on day 0 of AZD1222 vaccination. The rearrangement uses TRBV5-1 and TRBJ1-6; the D is unclear. This TCR came from an adult in good health. The CDR3: CASSRDGLPLHF. The DNA of the CDR3 is TGCGCCAGCAGCCGAGATGGACTACCCCTCCACTTT.